Listed below are T cell receptor beta chains from one sample, sequenced in a study of glioma-infiltrating T cells after dendritic cell vaccination. Sequencing used immunoSEQ multiplex PCR; TCRdb keeps in-frame clones, though not all of them. The sample includes tens of thousands of clones, about nine tenths of them seen just once. The source material was blood, sampled after dendritic cell vaccination. Receptor source: a human donor with glioblastoma. Both conserved end residues are part of each CDR3. Fields, in order: D gene, clone size, J gene, V gene, CDR3 protein, CDR3 DNA. A D gene is named only where the DNA matches it firmly. Size tells how often a clone was seen (once, few, many) or the class of an expanded clone, and some rows leave it out.

TRBD1,once,TRBJ2-2,TRBV10-1,CASRWGQIVGELFF,TGCGCCAGCAGGTGGGGACAGATAGTTGGGGAGCTGTTTTTT
.,few,TRBJ1-3,TRBV5-1,CASSFQGAFSGNTIYF,TGCGCCAGCAGCTTTCAAGGGGCCTTCTCTGGAAACACCATATATTTT
.,.,TRBJ2-3,TRBV2,CASIAEKFGGTQYF,TGTGCCAGCATTGCTGAGAAGTTTGGAGGTACGCAGTATTTT
TRBD2,.,TRBJ2-3,TRBV5-4,CASSPGTTGDTQYF,TGTGCCAGCAGCCCCGGGACTACCGGCGATACGCAGTATTTT
.,once,TRBJ2-1,TRBV7-9,CASSPGIGSYNEQFF,TGTGCCAGCAGCCCGGGGATAGGCTCCTACAATGAGCAGTTCTTC
.,.,TRBJ2-1,TRBV7-8,CASSRTQDSFYEQFF,TGTGCCAGCAGCCGAACCCAAGACAGTTTTTATGAGCAGTTCTTC
.,.,TRBJ2-1,TRBV2,CASNMEGNEQFF,TGTGCCAGCAATATGGAGGGGAATGAGCAGTTCTTC
.,.,TRBJ1-6,TRBV13,CASSSRGSHSYNSPLHF,TGTGCCAGCAGCTCAAGGGGTTCCCACTCCTATAATTCACCCCTCCACTTT
TRBD1,.,TRBJ1-2,TRBV4-1,CASSRDSLDYGYTF,TGCGCCAGCAGCCGGGACAGCCTGGACTATGGCTACACCTTC
TRBD1,.,TRBJ1-1,TRBV19,CASSAFGQANTEAFF,TGTGCCAGTAGTGCATTTGGACAGGCGAACACTGAAGCTTTCTTT
TRBD1,.,TRBJ2-5,TRBV6-6,CASSSRQGARLETQYF,TGTGCCAGCAGTTCGAGACAGGGGGCTAGGCTAGAGACCCAGTACTTC
TRBD1,once,TRBJ1-1,TRBV5-4,CASSLARIWAGGTNTEAFF,TGTGCCAGCAGCTTGGCCCGGATATGGGCAGGGGGGACGAACACTGAAGCTTTCTTT
.,few,TRBJ1-3,TRBV19,CASSLPARYGGNTIYF,TGTGCCAGTAGTCTCCCGGCGCGGTACGGAGGAAACACCATATATTTT
TRBD1,.,TRBJ1-3,TRBV6-5,CASSLRDRAGNTIYF,TGTGCCAGCAGCCTCCGGGACAGGGCCGGAAACACCATATATTTT
.,.,TRBJ2-3,TRBV7-2,CASSLAFGTDTQYF,TGTGCCAGCAGCTTAGCGTTCGGCACAGATACGCAGTATTTT
TRBD2,.,TRBJ2-2,TRBV9,CASSGTGTSSSSTGELFF,TGTGCCAGCAGCGGTACCGGGACTAGCTCCTCTAGCACCGGGGAGCTGTTTTTT
.,once,TRBJ2-1,TRBV5-1,CASSFARDYNEQFF,TGCGCCAGCAGCTTCGCCAGGGACTACAATGAGCAGTTCTTC
.,.,TRBJ2-7,TRBV11-3,CASRTRGTYEQYF,TGTGCCAGCAGGACCCGGGGTACCTACGAGCAGTACTTC
TRBD1,.,TRBJ2-3,TRBV5-1,CASSTGAPDTQYF,TGCGCCAGCAGCACAGGGGCCCCAGATACGCAGTATTTT
TRBD1,.,TRBJ2-2,TRBV5-1,CASSSPGQLTGELFF,TGCGCCAGCAGCTCCCCGGGACAGCTTACCGGGGAGCTGTTTTTT
.,.,TRBJ1-4,TRBV4-2,CASSQEIPQAGYEKLFF,TGTGCCAGCAGCCAAGAAATCCCTCAGGCGGGTTATGAAAAACTGTTTTTT
.,.,TRBJ1-5,TRBV9,CASSVDISQPQHF,TGTGCCAGCAGCGTAGATATTTCCCAGCCCCAGCATTTT
TRBD1,.,TRBJ1-3,TRBV18,CASSPIGTAQGRNTIYF,TGTGCCAGCTCACCAATAGGGACAGCGCAAGGGCGAAACACCATATATTTT
.,once,TRBJ2-4,TRBV7-6,CASSSLGQGGNIQYF,TGTGCCAGCAGCTCCCTCGGGCAGGGTGGGAACATTCAGTACTTC
.,few,TRBJ2-4,TRBV5-6,CASSLVTTQGNIQYF,TGTGCCAGCAGCTTGGTGACTACTCAAGGAAACATTCAGTACTTC
TRBD2,.,TRBJ2-3,TRBV7-9,CASNGGWEDTQYF,TGTGCCAGCAACGGGGGGTGGGAAGATACGCAGTATTTT
.,.,TRBJ1-2,TRBV2,CASTGAAGGRDGYTF,TGTGCCAGCACCGGGGCTGCCGGGGGTCGCGATGGCTACACCTTC
TRBD2,.,TRBJ2-2,TRBV9,CASSARTSGTPGELFF,TGTGCCAGCAGCGCTCGGACTAGCGGGACTCCCGGGGAGCTGTTTTTT
TRBD1,.,TRBJ2-1,TRBV6-5,CASSRQGIIDEQFF,TGTGCCAGCAGTCGACAGGGGATTATCGATGAGCAGTTCTTC
TRBD2,.,TRBJ2-1,TRBV28,CASNPASGSPIYEQFF,TGTGCCAGCAACCCCGCTAGCGGGTCTCCTATCTATGAGCAGTTCTTC
TRBD1,.,TRBJ1-4,TRBV5-6,CASSFLRAGGDEKLFF,TGTGCCAGCAGCTTCCTACGGGCAGGGGGCGATGAAAAACTGTTTTTT
.,.,TRBJ2-5,TRBV6-1,CASSEGRGAETQYF,TGTGCCAGCAGTGAAGGAAGAGGAGCAGAGACCCAGTACTTC
TRBD2,.,TRBJ2-2,TRBV28,CASSLIGTSGERTGELFF,TGTGCCAGCAGTTTAATCGGGACTAGCGGGGAACGCACCGGGGAGCTGTTTTTT
TRBD1,few,TRBJ1-2,TRBV5-6,CASRLGQGILYGYTF,TGTGCCAGCAGATTGGGACAGGGGATTCTCTATGGCTACACCTTC
TRBD2,.,TRBJ2-1,TRBV29-1,CSVKKSGSGGLRNEQFF,TGCAGCGTAAAAAAAAGCGGATCGGGGGGTCTGAGAAATGAGCAGTTCTTC
TRBD2,.,TRBJ2-1,TRBV6-5,CASSYGTSRYNEQFF,TGTGCCAGCAGTTACGGGACTAGCAGATACAATGAGCAGTTCTTC
.,once,TRBJ1-2,TRBV7-6,CASSLRGGSPNYGYTF,TGTGCCAGCAGCCTACGCGGGGGGTCGCCTAACTATGGCTACACCTTC
.,.,TRBJ2-1,TRBV10-1,CASSERGSSSYNEQFF,TGCGCCAGCAGTGAGAGGGGATCAAGCTCCTACAATGAGCAGTTCTTC
.,once,TRBJ1-1,TRBV5-4,CASTLGGAWDTEAFF,TGTGCCAGCACCTTAGGAGGGGCATGGGACACTGAAGCTTTCTTT
TRBD2,.,TRBJ2-7,TRBV27,CASSPASGIGAYEQYF,TGTGCCAGCAGTCCGGCTAGCGGGATTGGGGCCTACGAGCAGTACTTC
.,.,TRBJ1-5,TRBV7-2,CASSLAPSGQPQHF,TGTGCCAGCAGCTTAGCCCCCAGTGGTCAGCCCCAGCATTTT
TRBD1,.,TRBJ1-3,TRBV15,CATSPRRAGGSGNTIYF,TGTGCCACCAGCCCTCGTCGGGCAGGGGGCTCTGGAAACACCATATATTTT
TRBD2,.,TRBJ2-2,TRBV28,CASMHSGIGGELFF,TGTGCCAGCATGCATAGCGGGATCGGCGGGGAGCTGTTTTTT
.,.,TRBJ1-3,TRBV5-6,CASSLYGSLGTGNTIYF,TGTGCCAGCAGCTTATACGGGAGTTTAGGTACTGGAAACACCATATATTTT
TRBD1,few,TRBJ2-4,TRBV19,CASSTTGDIQYF,TGTGCCAGTAGTACGACAGGGGACATTCAGTACTTC
TRBD1,few,TRBJ1-3,TRBV7-6,CASSRQGAGNTIYF,TGTGCCAGCAGCCGACAGGGAGCTGGAAACACCATATATTTT
.,.,TRBJ2-7,TRBV6-1,CASTKDYASYEQYF,TGTGCCAGCACCAAAGACTATGCCTCCTACGAGCAGTACTTC
.,.,TRBJ2-5,TRBV10-1,CASVSRETQYF,TGCGCCAGCGTCTCTCGAGAGACCCAGTACTTC
TRBD2,few,TRBJ2-2,TRBV14,CASRKTSVNTGELFF,TGTGCCAGTCGGAAGACTAGCGTCAACACCGGGGAGCTGTTTTTT
.,once,TRBJ1-1,TRBV6-6,CASSYEGRRTEAFF,TGTGCCAGCAGTTACGAGGGCAGACGCACTGAAGCTTTCTTT
.,.,TRBJ2-7,TRBV4-3,CASSQDQGGEQYF,TGCGCCAGCAGCCAAGATCAGGGAGGCGAGCAGTACTTC
TRBD1,.,TRBJ1-3,TRBV18,CASSRGQGPYSGNTIYF,TGTGCCAGCTCACGAGGACAGGGACCGTACTCTGGAAACACCATATATTTT
.,.,TRBJ2-1,TRBV5-6,CASSPNPYREASYNEQFF,TGTGCCAGCAGCCCAAACCCTTACAGGGAAGCTTCCTACAATGAGCAGTTCTTC
TRBD2,.,TRBJ2-5,TRBV7-2,CASSLLGLAGIQETQYF,TGTGCCAGCAGCCTCCTGGGGCTAGCGGGGATCCAAGAGACCCAGTACTTC
.,.,TRBJ1-1,TRBV29-1,CSAIDRMNTEAFF,TGCAGCGCGATTGACAGGATGAACACTGAAGCTTTCTTT
.,.,TRBJ1-1,TRBV15,CATSRVRGTEAFF,TGTGCCACCAGCAGAGTACGGGGGACTGAAGCTTTCTTT
.,.,TRBJ2-7,TRBV7-6,CASSPGHFSYEQYF,TGTGCCAGCAGCCCCGGACACTTCTCCTACGAGCAGTACTTC
TRBD1,.,TRBJ1-1,TRBV11-2,CASSWTGSNTEAFF,TGTGCCAGCAGCTGGACAGGCTCGAACACTGAAGCTTTCTTT
TRBD2,.,TRBJ2-1,TRBV5-4,CASSRTSGHFNNEQFF,TGTGCCAGCAGCCGAACTAGCGGACACTTTAACAATGAGCAGTTCTTC
TRBD1,once,TRBJ1-6,TRBV19,CASSKDRSDSPLHF,TGTGCCAGTAGTAAGGACAGGTCAGATTCACCCCTCCACTTT